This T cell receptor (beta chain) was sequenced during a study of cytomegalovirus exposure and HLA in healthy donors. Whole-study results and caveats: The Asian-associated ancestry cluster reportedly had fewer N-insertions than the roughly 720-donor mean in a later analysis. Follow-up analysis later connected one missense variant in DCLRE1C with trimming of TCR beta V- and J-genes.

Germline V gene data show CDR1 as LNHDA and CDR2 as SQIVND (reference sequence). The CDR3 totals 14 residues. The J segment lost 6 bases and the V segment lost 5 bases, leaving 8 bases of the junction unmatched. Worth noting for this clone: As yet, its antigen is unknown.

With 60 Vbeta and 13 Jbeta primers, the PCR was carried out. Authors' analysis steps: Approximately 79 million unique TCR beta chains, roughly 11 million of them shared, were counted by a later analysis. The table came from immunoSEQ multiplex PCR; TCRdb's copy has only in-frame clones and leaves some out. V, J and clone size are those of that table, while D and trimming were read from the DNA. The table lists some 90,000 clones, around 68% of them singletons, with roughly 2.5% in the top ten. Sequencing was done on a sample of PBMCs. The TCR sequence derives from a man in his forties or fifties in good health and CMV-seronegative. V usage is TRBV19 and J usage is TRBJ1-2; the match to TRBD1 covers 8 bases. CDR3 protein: CASSPRQGRDGYTF. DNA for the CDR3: TGTGCCAGTAGTCCCAGACAGGGGAGGGATGGCTACACCTTC.